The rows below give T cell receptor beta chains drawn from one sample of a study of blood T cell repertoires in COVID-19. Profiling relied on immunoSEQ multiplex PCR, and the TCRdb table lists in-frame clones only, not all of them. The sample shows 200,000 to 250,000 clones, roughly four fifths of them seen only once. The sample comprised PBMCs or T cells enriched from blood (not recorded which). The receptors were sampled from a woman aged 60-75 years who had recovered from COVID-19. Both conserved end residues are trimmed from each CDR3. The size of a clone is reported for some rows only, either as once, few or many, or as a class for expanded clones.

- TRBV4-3 ASSHIRDNYMNTEAF
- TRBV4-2 ASSQDRTRSYEQY
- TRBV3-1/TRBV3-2 ASSQGRGRGNTEAF
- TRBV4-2 ASSQVSRNQPQH
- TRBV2 ASSEIGYNEQF
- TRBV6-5 ASSPGRDRSRAF
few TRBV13 ASSPSGGFRHEQF
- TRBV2 ASNRDINQPQH
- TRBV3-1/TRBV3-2 ASSPQFGGFYEQY
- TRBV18 ASSPAQDEAF
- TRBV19 ASSSSTSTIGEQF
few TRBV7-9 ASIRGVSYETQY
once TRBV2 ASSLDRGWDEKLF
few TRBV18 ASSLSRDRAEGYT
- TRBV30 AWSPVGTSKYEQF
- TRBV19 ASTRTGGGRPQH
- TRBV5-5 ASSMGMGVAGYQETQY
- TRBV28 ASTQGSSGRSEQY
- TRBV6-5 ASSKPGYNEKLF
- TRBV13 ASSPGTSGGNEQF
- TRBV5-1 ASSTGTSGAYQETQY
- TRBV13 ASSPRTSGGVSLTDTQY
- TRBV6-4 ASSDGGRADLGQF
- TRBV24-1 ATSDLGAGGPGTQY
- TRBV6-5 ASTFTTASTPLH
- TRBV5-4 ASSLAGVTGELF
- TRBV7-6 ASSGGTTRGEQF
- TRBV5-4 ASSPGSPSYNEQF